This is a list of T cell receptor beta chains from one sample in a study of radiotherapy plus CTLA-4 blockade in lung cancer. Some clones are missing from TCRdb's copy, which holds only in-frame ones; the method was immunoSEQ multiplex PCR. The sample has tens of thousands of clones; 77% are singletons. The sequences come from peripheral blood, collected from a patient treated with radiotherapy plus ipilimumab. The receptor set was obtained from a human donor with non-small cell lung cancer who had a partial response to radiotherapy plus ipilimumab. Each CDR3 is given with its conserved first and last residue. D genes are given only for firm matches. Where a row states a size, it is once, few, many or the class of an expanded clone; other rows omit it.

V gene: TRBV6-4; D gene: TRBD1; clone size: .; J gene: TRBJ2-7; CDR3 DNA: TGTGCCAGCAGTGTTATAGACAGGGATGGACCCTACGAGCAGTACTTC; CDR3 protein: CASSVIDRDGPYEQYF
V gene: TRBV5-6; D gene: .; clone size: few; J gene: TRBJ2-3; CDR3 DNA: TGTGCCAGCAGCTTGGAAGGGGCCGGTACGCAGTATTTT; CDR3 protein: CASSLEGAGTQYF
V gene: TRBV7-3; D gene: .; clone size: .; J gene: TRBJ2-7; CDR3 DNA: TGTGCCAGCAGCGAAGTACAGGGCTCCGAGCAGTACTTC; CDR3 protein: CASSEVQGSEQYF
V gene: TRBV9; D gene: .; clone size: .; J gene: TRBJ2-3; CDR3 DNA: TGTGCCAGCAGCGTAGCTGATTCACAGGGCGCAGCCACAGATACGCAGTATTTT; CDR3 protein: CASSVADSQGAATDTQYF
V gene: TRBV5-1; D gene: .; clone size: .; J gene: TRBJ1-2; CDR3 DNA: TGCGCCAGCAGCTTGCCTCAGTTAGGCGGCTATGGCTACACCTTC; CDR3 protein: CASSLPQLGGYGYTF
V gene: TRBV2; D gene: .; clone size: .; J gene: TRBJ1-1; CDR3 DNA: TGTGCCAGCTTAGATCAGGGATACACTGAAGCTTTCTTT; CDR3 protein: CASLDQGYTEAFF
V gene: TRBV11-2; D gene: TRBD1; clone size: .; J gene: TRBJ1-3; CDR3 DNA: TGTGCCAGCAGCAACCCAAGACAGGGACCTGGAAACACCATATATTTT; CDR3 protein: CASSNPRQGPGNTIYF
V gene: TRBV7-2; D gene: TRBD1; clone size: .; J gene: TRBJ2-1; CDR3 DNA: TGTGCCAGCAGCCCGACAGGGGGCCCAAACAATGAGCAGTTCTTC; CDR3 protein: CASSPTGGPNNEQFF
V gene: TRBV5-4; D gene: TRBD1; clone size: .; J gene: TRBJ2-7; CDR3 DNA: TGTGCCAGCAGCTCCCAGGGGGCCCCCTACGAGCAGTACTTC; CDR3 protein: CASSSQGAPYEQYF
V gene: TRBV2; D gene: .; clone size: .; J gene: TRBJ1-6; CDR3 DNA: TGTGCCAGCCGCGGCGAACCGCTAAGAAATTCACCCCTCCACTTT; CDR3 protein: CASRGEPLRNSPLHF